The present T cell receptor (beta chain) was sequenced within a study of blood T cells in healthy people across ages. Caucasian individuals from Russia who were healthy and aged about 6 to 100 acted as donors. The study isolated at least 6 million PBMCs from each sample. Trimming took off 5 bases at V and 0 bases at J, with 15 bases between the two ends. In germline, CDR1 is MNHEY, CDR2 SMNVEV (reference sequence). The CDR3 loop spans 16 amino acids. With a J-beta primer mix and a sample-barcoded 5' primer, a second PCR ran roughly 6 to 12 cycles. Individual samples furnished no less than 3 million CDR3-containing paired-end reads apiece. TCRdb used MiXCR to reprocess the 5' RACE reads, holding one entry per CDR3 protein. The sample records roughly 1.5 million distinct CDR3 sequences, under 55% being singletons.

This rearrangement joins TRBV27 to TRBJ2-3; tentatively, D is TRBD1 (6 bases). Sample: blood. The TCR originated in a woman aged 18-29 years in good health. CDR3 DNA: TGTGCCAGCAGTCCCGGGGACACTTTGAGCACAGATACGCAGTATTTT. The encoded protein is CASSPGDTLSTDTQYF.